The next 18 T cell receptor beta chains were all read from a single sample in a study of human T cells and chemical hapten exposure. TCRdb re-called the RACE reads with MiXCR, one entry per CDR3 protein. The table includes approximately 84,000 distinct CDR3 sequences, 11% detected once. Time point defined: patch test 2, 6 weeks after DPC sensitization. This sample's treatment: therapeutic diphenylcyclopropenone sensitization with weekly scalp DPC. The input for sequencing was whole blood, taken in connection with sensitization to the hapten diphenylcyclopropenone (DPC). Source of these receptors: a man aged 18 to 29 with alopecia areata. Some clones in this sample may be carry-over from other donors' samples.

V usage is TRBV12-5 and J usage is TRBJ1-6; D is undetermined. Germline values: CDR1 LGHNT, CDR2 FRNRAP. This CDR3 spans 13 amino acids. The germline V and J ends were trimmed by 7 bases and 7 bases, with 11 bases remaining between them. The CDR3 DNA reads TGTGCTAGTGCCCCGGACGGAAATTCACCCCTCCACTTT. Residues: CASAPDGNSPLHF.

This clonotype was seen repeatedly, ten times or more. The chain links TRBV19 to TRBJ1-2; maybe TRBD1 (5 bases). The CDR3 spans 15 residues. The V and J ends lost 7 bases and 5 bases respectively, with 20 bases between them. CDR1 is LNHDA, CDR2 SQIVND, per germline (reference sequence). The CDR3 sequence is CASTGRDSHSYGYTF. The CDR3 DNA sequence: TGTGCCAGTACCGGAAGGGACTCTCACTCATATGGCTACACCTTC.

The V and J genes are TRBV7-8 and TRBJ1-5; 8 bases fit TRBD1. CDR1 is SGHVS, CDR2 FQNEAQ, per germline. The V segment lost 5 bases and the J segment 2 bases; nucleotides outside the gene matches: 8. This CDR3 comprises 16 residues. In DNA, the CDR3 is TGTGCCAGCAGCCGCCCGACAGGGGTAGGCAATCAGCCCCAGCATTTT. Protein sequence: CASSRPTGVGNQPQHF.

This clonotype was counted a few times. The chain links TRBV7-2 to TRBJ1-1; unclear D gene. The germline V gene has CDR1 SGHTA and CDR2 FQGNSA. This CDR3 is 15 amino acids long. V was trimmed by 5 bases and J by 1 base, leaving 14 bases between them. CDR3 loop: CASSLAKSWNTEAFF. The CDR3 coding sequence is TGTGCCAGCAGCCTCGCGAAAAGTTGGAACACTGAAGCTTTCTTT.

This clonotype turned up a few times. The V call is TRBV28, the J call TRBJ2-7, with 9 bases matching TRBD2. CDR1 is MDHEN, CDR2 SYDVKM, per germline. The CDR3 length is 15 residues. V gave up 5 bases and J gave up 7 bases; unmatched junction bases: 12. CDR3 region: CASSPPMGGGAEQYF. The CDR3 bases are TGTGCCAGCAGTCCTCCAATGGGCGGGGGGGCGGAGCAGTACTTC.

Only a few counts were recorded for this clonotype. This chain links TRBV6-1 with TRBJ2-7; 11 positions match TRBD1. Germline V gene lookup returns CDR1 MNHNS and CDR2 SASEGT. The CDR3 loop spans 14 amino acids. With 8 bases clipped from V and 4 bases from J, the junction kept 7 bases outside the gene matches. CDR3: CASLSRDRGYEQYV. The CDR3 DNA reads as TGTGCCAGCCTCTCCCGGGACAGGGGGTACGAGCAGTACGTC.

The V call is TRBV29-1, the J call TRBJ1-2; 9 nucleotides line up with TRBD1. V trimming: 5 bases; J trimming: 6 bases; junction bases outside the gene matches: 10. CDR1 is SQVTM, CDR2 ANQGSEA, per germline. The CDR3 is 14 amino acids. The CDR3 loop reads CSVPHRDREHGYTF. CDR3 nucleotide sequence: TGCAGCGTTCCCCACAGGGACAGGGAGCATGGCTACACCTTC.

The V call is TRBV24-1, the J call TRBJ2-7; 7 nucleotides align to TRBD1. With 3 bases clipped from V and 9 bases from J, the junction kept 13 bases outside the gene matches. Germline CDR1 is KGHDR and CDR2 is SFDVKD. This CDR3 comprises 15 residues. CDR3 coding DNA: TGTGCCACCAGTGATAGCATAGGGACAGATACCTTGCAGTACTTC. Translation gives CATSDSIGTDTLQYF.

This clonotype was detected many times. The chain links TRBV6-1 to TRBJ1-4; 9 bases are shared with TRBD1. CDR1 MNHNS and CDR2 SASEGT come from the germline V gene. This CDR3 has 16 amino acids. J was trimmed by 3 bases and V by 4 bases; bases with no gene match: 6. DNA for the CDR3: TGTGCCAGCAGTGGACCAAGACAGGGGGCTAATGAAAAACTGTTTTTT. It is translated as CASSGPRQGANEKLFF.

This clonotype appeared many times. This sequence joins TRBV28 and TRBJ1-6, with 7 bases that match TRBD1. V lost 2 bases, J lost 3 bases, and 1 base stayed unmatched. CDR1 and CDR2 from the germline V gene are MDHEN and SYDVKM. This CDR3 has 15 residues. In DNA form, the CDR3 reads TGTGCCAGCAGTTTAGGACAGGTCTATAATTCACCCCTCCACTTT. Its translation is CASSLGQVYNSPLHF. The variable domain in full, with the rest retrieved from reference TRBV28 and TRBJ1-6, is DVKVTQSSRYLVKRTGEKVFLECVQDMDHENMFWYRQDPGLGLRLIYFSYDVKMKEKGDIPEGYSVSREKKERFSLILESASTNQTSMYLCASSLGQVYNSPLHFGNGTRLTVT.

This clonotype was seen at least ten times. The chain recombines TRBV27 with TRBJ1-5; no firm D call. CDR1 is MNHEY, CDR2 SMNVEV, per germline (reference sequence). V lost 5 bases, J lost 1 base, and 12 bases lay in between. The CDR3 runs 15 residues. The CDR3 sequence is CASSPYPGSNQPQHF. CDR3 DNA: TGTGCCAGCAGTCCCTACCCGGGGAGCAATCAGCCCCAGCATTTT.

This clonotype has at least ten counts. This rearrangement joins TRBV27 to TRBJ1-2; 7 nucleotides align to TRBD1. After removal of 3 bases from V and 4 bases from J, the junction contained 5 bases not matched to a gene. This CDR3 contains 14 residues. Germline-derived CDR1 and CDR2 are MNHEY and SMNVEV (reference sequence). The CDR3 reads CASSFTGEGYGYTF. The CDR3 bases are TGTGCCAGCAGTTTTACAGGGGAAGGCTATGGCTACACCTTC.

This sequence joins TRBV18 and TRBJ1-6; D is perhaps TRBD1 (5 bases). The CDR3 spans 12 residues. The germline V and J ends were trimmed by 4 bases and 18 bases, with 16 bases remaining between them. Germline values: CDR1 KGHSH, CDR2 LQKENI. The CDR3 is CASSLDGTATHF. The DNA for the CDR3 is TGTGCCAGCTCACTGGACGGGACGGCAACCCACTTT.

This clonotype was seen a few times. The chain combines TRBV29-1 with TRBJ1-2, with a weak D call TRBD1 (5 bases). Per germline, CDR1 SQVTM and CDR2 ANQGSEA. The CDR3 totals 13 residues. Trimming stripped 5 bases from V and 3 bases from J, with 13 bases between. The CDR3 loop is CSVPSGGDYGYTF. Here the CDR3 DNA reads TGCAGCGTTCCTTCCGGAGGGGACTATGGCTACACCTTC.

V gene TRBV19 combines with J gene TRBJ2-5; D possibly corresponds to TRBD1 (8 bases). The V and J ends lost 7 bases and 4 bases respectively, with 13 bases between them. Germline V lookup: CDR1 LNHDA, CDR2 SQIVND (reference sequence). The CDR3 is 13 amino acids. CDR3 in amino acids: CASNRGRGETQYF. CDR3 DNA sequence: TGTGCCAGTAACAGGGGGAGGGGAGAGACCCAGTACTTC.

V gene TRBV7-9 combines with J gene TRBJ2-2; D possibly corresponds to TRBD1 (5 bases). Trimming removed 4 bases from V and 7 bases from J, with 10 bases in between. The CDR3 contains 13 residues. Germline assignment: CDR1 SEHNR and CDR2 FQNEAQ (reference sequence). This chain's CDR3 is CASSYQGFGELFF. In DNA form, the CDR3 reads TGTGCCAGCAGCTACCAGGGATTCGGGGAGCTGTTTTTT.

The chain employs TRBV28 and TRBJ2-7; 9 bases align to TRBD2. Germline V gene data show CDR1 as MDHEN and CDR2 as SYDVKM. V lost 5 bases and J lost 4; bases outside the gene matches: 6. CDR3 size: 14 residues. The CDR3 loop reads CASSLTSGSYEQYF. The DNA of the CDR3 is TGTGCCAGCAGTCTGACTAGCGGATCTTACGAGCAGTACTTC. The full variable domain, completed using reference TRBV28 and TRBJ2-7, is DVKVTQSSRYLVKRTGEKVFLECVQDMDHENMFWYRQDPGLGLRLIYFSYDVKMKEKGDIPEGYSVSREKKERFSLILESASTNQTSMYLCASSLTSGSYEQYFGPGTRLTVT.

The chain joins TRBV20-1 to TRBJ1-5; D not resolved. The CDR3 sequence is 13 residues long. CDR1 DFQATT and CDR2 SNEGSKA come from the germline V gene (reference sequence). V lost 2 bases and J 2 bases, leaving 7 bases between the germline ends. The CDR3 bases are TGCAGTGCTAGAAGCGGGGGCAATCAGCCCCAGCATTTT. Translating gives CSARSGGNQPQHF.